The rows below give T cell receptor beta chains drawn from one sample of a study of blood T cell repertoires in COVID-19. The repertoire was sequenced with immunoSEQ multiplex PCR; TCRdb's copy has only in-frame clones and lacks some. The sample includes about 110,000 clones, about 87% of them seen just once. The sample was peripheral blood. Receptors were obtained from a human donor in a cohort sampled during active COVID-19. The CDR3 runs from the conserved cysteine through the conserved F or W. The D gene is left open where the match is weak. Clone size is shown for a subset of rows, as once, few, many or a class of expanded clone.

TRBV5-4	.	few	TRBJ2-7	TGTGCCAGCAGCTTGGAGAGGGCTTCCTACGAGCAGTACTTC	CASSLERASYEQYF
TRBV27	TRBD1	.	TRBJ1-2	TGTGCCAGCAGTTTAAGGCCCCCGGACAGGGGAAACTATGGCTACACCTTC	CASSLRPPDRGNYGYTF
TRBV9	.	.	TRBJ1-1	TGTGCCAGCAGCCTTACAGTGGACACTGAAGCTTTCTTT	CASSLTVDTEAFF
TRBV5-4	.	.	TRBJ2-3	TGTGCCAGCAGCTTGGTTGGGGGGAGGTTTGCAGATACGCAGTATTTT	CASSLVGGRFADTQYF
TRBV15	.	few	TRBJ1-4	TGTGCCACCAGCAGTCCCCGGAGAACTAATGAAAAACTGTTTTTT	CATSSPRRTNEKLFF
TRBV6-5	.	.	TRBJ1-2	TGTGCCAGTAAAGGGACTAGCTATGGCTACACCTTC	CASKGTSYGYTF
TRBV6-5	TRBD1	once	TRBJ1-4	TGTGCCAGCAGCAGAGGACAGGCAACTAATGAAAAACTGTTTTTT	CASSRGQATNEKLFF
TRBV18	.	.	TRBJ2-1	TGTGCCAGCTCACCACCCCCAAGTCTCCGGTACAATGAGCAGTTCTTC	CASSPPPSLRYNEQFF
TRBV28	.	.	TRBJ2-7	TGTGCCAGCCAGGGTACCTACGAGCAGTACTTC	CASQGTYEQYF
TRBV4-1	TRBD1	.	TRBJ2-7	TGCGCCAGCAGCCAAGATGCCCGCGGGACAGGGGGCTACGAGCAGTACTTC	CASSQDARGTGGYEQYF
TRBV18	TRBD1	.	TRBJ2-1	TGTGCCAGCTCACCGGGACAGGGGGCCGCCAATGAGCAGTTCTTC	CASSPGQGAANEQFF
TRBV28	.	.	TRBJ2-5	TGTGCCAGCAGTTCACCCTTTCTGGGGGGGACCCAGTACTTC	CASSSPFLGGTQYF
TRBV6-5	.	.	TRBJ2-7	TGTGCCAGCGGAAGACAGCTCTCCTACGAGCAGTACTTC	CASGRQLSYEQYF
TRBV4-1	.	.	TRBJ2-1	TGCGCCAGCAGCCAAGTGAGGGTTTTTCCGGGCAATGAGCAGTTCTTC	CASSQVRVFPGNEQFF
TRBV29-1	TRBD1	few	TRBJ1-2	TGCAGCGTGGGGACAGCTACTAACTATGGCTACACCTTC	CSVGTATNYGYTF
TRBV11-2	TRBD2	.	TRBJ2-7	TGTGCCAGCAGCCTAGGGACTAGCATGCAGTACTTC	CASSLGTSMQYF
TRBV18	TRBD2	.	TRBJ2-3	TGTGCCAGCTCACCAATAGCGGGAGCTCCAGATACGCAGTATTTT	CASSPIAGAPDTQYF
TRBV7-2	TRBD2	.	TRBJ2-1	TGTGCCAGCAGCGCACTAGCGGGATCCTACAATGAGCAGTTCTTC	CASSALAGSYNEQFF
TRBV7-8	.	once	TRBJ1-4	TGTGCCAGCAGCTTTAGCGAAAAACTGTTTTTT	CASSFSEKLFF
TRBV6-2/TRBV6-3	.	once	TRBJ1-2	TGTGCCAGCAGTTACGGCAATAAGTACACCTATGGCTACACCTTC	CASSYGNKYTYGYTF
TRBV4-1	TRBD1	once	TRBJ1-2	TGCGCCAGCAGCCAAGATCGGGACAGGGGTTATGGCTACACCTTC	CASSQDRDRGYGYTF
TRBV20-1	TRBD2	.	TRBJ2-1	TGCAGTGCTAGTGATAGCGGGGTTTCTTACAATGAGCAGTTCTTC	CSASDSGVSYNEQFF
TRBV5-6	TRBD1	.	TRBJ1-4	TGTGCCAGCAGTTCCGCCTGGACAGGGAGGGATGAAAAACTGTTTTTT	CASSSAWTGRDEKLFF
TRBV7-9	.	.	TRBJ1-2	TGTGCCAGCAGCCTAAGGTCAGGGAATGGCTACACCTTC	CASSLRSGNGYTF
TRBV4-1	.	once	TRBJ2-3	TGCGCCAGCAGCCCCTTGCCCGTAGGGGTTGGCACAGATACGCAGTATTTT	CASSPLPVGVGTDTQYF
TRBV5-4	TRBD1	.	TRBJ1-2	TGTGCCAGCAGCCACCCGGGACAGGGGGTCGATGGCTACACCTTC	CASSHPGQGVDGYTF
TRBV7-7	.	.	TRBJ1-1	TGTGCTAGCAGCCCCTTGGGAAAGGACAGGAACACTGAAGCTTTCTTT	CASSPLGKDRNTEAFF
TRBV2	.	.	TRBJ2-1	TGTGCCAGCAGTGTAGCCTTGAGCGATGAGCAGTTCTTC	CASSVALSDEQFF
TRBV3-1/TRBV3-2	.	.	TRBJ1-1	TGTGCCAGCAGCCAAGAAGACCTACTCCGGGGTGAAGCTTTCTTT	CASSQEDLLRGEAFF
TRBV18	.	.	TRBJ2-7	TGTGCCAGCTCACCGCGGACAGCGAGCTCCTACGAGCAGTACTTC	CASSPRTASSYEQYF
TRBV2	TRBD2	.	TRBJ2-1	TGTGCCAGGAAGGGACAAGGGACTAGCGGGAGTTTAAATTACAATGAGCAGTTCTTC	CARKGQGTSGSLNYNEQFF
TRBV11-2	TRBD2	once	TRBJ2-4	TGTGCCAGCAGCTTAGGCGGGGGGAGGGGAGCCAAAAACATTCAGTACTTC	CASSLGGGRGAKNIQYF
TRBV5-5	TRBD2	.	TRBJ2-1	TGTGCCAGCAGCTACGCCAGTGTCGGGGGGGTCTACAATGAGCAGTTCTTC	CASSYASVGGVYNEQFF